The 7 T cell receptor beta chains in this list originate from one sample, sequenced in a study of PD-1 blockade in classical Hodgkin lymphoma. Profiling relied on immunoSEQ multiplex PCR, and the TCRdb table lists in-frame clones only, not all of them. Of tens of thousands of clones listed, approximately 92% were seen once; the top ten hold about 8%. Time point described: cycle 4 day 1 (C4D1), after more than five weeks of nivolumab. After autologous stem cell transplantation all patients relapsed, and prior brentuximab vedotin exposure differed between cohorts. Sequencing used peripheral blood mononuclear cells (PBMCs), obtained before the fourth cycle of nivolumab. The origin of the receptors is a human donor with classical Hodgkin lymphoma.

This sequence joins TRBV11-3 and TRBJ1-5, with a weak D call TRBD1 (5 bases). V lost 5 bases to trimming and J lost 4 bases, with 15 bases between them. Germline lookup yields CDR1 SGHNT and CDR2 YENEEA. The CDR3 contains 15 residues. CDR3 nucleotide sequence: TGTGCCAGCAGCACCCACAGGTGGGGTAATCAGCCCCAGCATTTT. Translation gives CASSTHRWGNQPQHF.

This clone appeared a few times. This rearrangement joins TRBV4-2 to TRBJ1-6; 9 bases align to TRBD1. The CDR3 has 14 residues. Trimming at V came to 3 bases and at J to 9 bases, leaving 3 bases not matched to a gene. The V gene's germline CDR1 is LGHNA and CDR2 YNFKEQ. CDR3 region: CASSQDRGSSPLHF. CDR3 nucleotide sequence: TGTGCCAGCAGCCAGGACAGGGGTTCTTCACCCCTCCACTTT.

The CDR3 DNA is TGTGCCAGCAGCTTAGCGCCGACCGGGTATGGCTACACCTTC. The encoded protein is CASSLAPTGYGYTF. The J gene is TRBJ1-2, the V gene TRBV7-2, with D hard to call. Germline V gene sequence: CDR1 SGHTA, CDR2 FQGNSA. V lost 0 bases and J lost 5, with 10 bases in between. CDR3 length: 14 residues.

This chain links TRBV9 with TRBJ2-7, with TRBD1 matching over 7 bases. V lost 7 bases, J lost 2 bases, and 15 bases stayed unmatched. Looked up from germline, CDR1 is SGDLS and CDR2 is YYNGEE. The CDR3 length is 16 residues. CDR3 sequence reads: CASPPPAPDRPYEQYF. The CDR3 DNA reads TGTGCCAGCCCCCCTCCCGCTCCGGACAGGCCCTACGAGCAGTACTTC.

This chain joins TRBV18 and TRBJ1-4; D is unclear. Germline V CDR1 and CDR2: KGHSH, LQKENI. The length of the CDR3 is 17 residues. The ends were cut back, 2 bases at V and 5 bases at J, with 18 bases in the middle. For the CDR3, the DNA is TGTGCCAGCTCACCAAGAGGACCGGCGGAGTCGAATGAAAAACTGTTTTTT. As protein: CASSPRGPAESNEKLFF. Using reference TRBV18 and TRBJ1-4 for the parts outside the CDR3, the full variable domain is NAGVMQNPRHLVRRRGQEARLRCSPMKGHSHVYWYRQLPEEGLKFMVYLQKENIIDESGMPKERFSAEFPKEGPSILRIQQVVRGDSAAYFCASSPRGPAESNEKLFFGSGTQLSVL.

V is TRBV13 and J is TRBJ2-1; D possibly corresponds to TRBD2 (5 bases). The V gene lost 5 bases and the J gene lost 9 bases, with 14 bases spanning the gap. The CDR3 covers 13 residues. Germline lookup yields CDR1 PRHDT and CDR2 FYEKMQ (reference sequence). This chain's CDR3 is CASSQISAGEQFF. The DNA for the CDR3 is TGTGCCAGCAGCCAGATCTCGGCGGGTGAGCAGTTCTTC.

The rearrangement uses TRBV5-6 and TRBJ1-1; 10 nucleotides agree with TRBD1. Germline V gene sequence: CDR1 SGHDT, CDR2 YYEEEE. The CDR3 extends over 17 amino acids. The trim removed 3 bases at V and 4 bases at J, leaving 12 bases unmatched. The CDR3: CASSSRDRGSRGTEAFF. In DNA, the CDR3 is TGTGCCAGCAGCTCCCGGGACAGGGGCAGCCGGGGCACTGAAGCTTTCTTT.